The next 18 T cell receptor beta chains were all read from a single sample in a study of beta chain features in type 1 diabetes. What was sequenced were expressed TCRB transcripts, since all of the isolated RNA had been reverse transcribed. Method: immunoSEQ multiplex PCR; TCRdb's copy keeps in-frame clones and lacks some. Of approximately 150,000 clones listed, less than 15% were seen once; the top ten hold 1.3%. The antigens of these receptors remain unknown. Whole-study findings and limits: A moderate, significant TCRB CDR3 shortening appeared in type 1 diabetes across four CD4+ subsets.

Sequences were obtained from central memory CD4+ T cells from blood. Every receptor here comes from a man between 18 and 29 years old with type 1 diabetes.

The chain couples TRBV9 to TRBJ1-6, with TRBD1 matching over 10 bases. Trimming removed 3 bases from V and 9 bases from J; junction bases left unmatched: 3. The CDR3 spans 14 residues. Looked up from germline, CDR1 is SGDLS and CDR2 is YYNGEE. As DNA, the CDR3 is TGTGCCAGCAGCGGACAGGGGGCCGGTTCACCCCTCCACTTT. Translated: CASSGQGAGSPLHF.

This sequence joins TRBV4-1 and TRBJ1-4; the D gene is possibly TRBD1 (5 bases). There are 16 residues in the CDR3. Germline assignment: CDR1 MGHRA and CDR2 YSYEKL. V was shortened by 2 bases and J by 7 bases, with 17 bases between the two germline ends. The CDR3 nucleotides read TGCGCCAGCAGCCAACCCGGGTCCGCGGGGGGTGAAAAACTGTTTTTT. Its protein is CASSQPGSAGGEKLFF.

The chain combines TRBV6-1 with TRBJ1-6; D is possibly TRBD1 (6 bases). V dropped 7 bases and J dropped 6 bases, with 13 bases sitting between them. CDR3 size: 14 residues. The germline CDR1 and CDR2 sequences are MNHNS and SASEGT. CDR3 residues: CASIRTAFNSPLHF. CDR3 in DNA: TGTGCCAGCATAAGGACAGCCTTTAATTCACCCCTCCACTTT.

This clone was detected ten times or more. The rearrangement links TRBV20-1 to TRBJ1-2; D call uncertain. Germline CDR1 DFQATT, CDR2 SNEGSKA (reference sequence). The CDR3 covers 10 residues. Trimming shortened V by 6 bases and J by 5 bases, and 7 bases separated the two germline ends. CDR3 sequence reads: CSAEVYGYTF. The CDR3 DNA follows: TGCAGTGCAGAGGTTTATGGCTACACCTTC.

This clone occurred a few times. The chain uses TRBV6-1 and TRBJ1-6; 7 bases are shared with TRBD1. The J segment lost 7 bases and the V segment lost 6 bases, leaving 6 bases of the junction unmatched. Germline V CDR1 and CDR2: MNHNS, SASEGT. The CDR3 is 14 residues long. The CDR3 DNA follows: TGTGCCAGCAGGGAGACAGGGCGGAATTCACCCCTCCACTTT. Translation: CASRETGRNSPLHF.

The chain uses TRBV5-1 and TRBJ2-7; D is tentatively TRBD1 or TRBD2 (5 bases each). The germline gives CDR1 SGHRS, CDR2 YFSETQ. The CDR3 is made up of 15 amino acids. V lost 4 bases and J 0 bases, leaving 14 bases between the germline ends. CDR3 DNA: TGCGCCAGCAGCCCGGGGACCTTGAGCTCCTACGAGCAGTACTTC. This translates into CASSPGTLSSYEQYF.

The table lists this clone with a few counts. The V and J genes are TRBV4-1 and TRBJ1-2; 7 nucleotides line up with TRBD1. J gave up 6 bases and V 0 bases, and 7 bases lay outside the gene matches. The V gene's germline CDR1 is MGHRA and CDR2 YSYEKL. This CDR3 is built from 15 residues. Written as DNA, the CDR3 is TGCGCCAGCAGCCAAGATAGGCGGCAGGGGGATGGCTACACCTTC. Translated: CASSQDRRQGDGYTF.

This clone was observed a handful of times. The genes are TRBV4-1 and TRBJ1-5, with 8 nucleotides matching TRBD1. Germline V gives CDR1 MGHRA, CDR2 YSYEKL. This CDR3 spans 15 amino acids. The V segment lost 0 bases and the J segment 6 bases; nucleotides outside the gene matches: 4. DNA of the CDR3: TGCGCCAGCAGCCAAGATGGACAGGGTAGTCAGCCCCAGCATTTT. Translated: CASSQDGQGSQPQHF.

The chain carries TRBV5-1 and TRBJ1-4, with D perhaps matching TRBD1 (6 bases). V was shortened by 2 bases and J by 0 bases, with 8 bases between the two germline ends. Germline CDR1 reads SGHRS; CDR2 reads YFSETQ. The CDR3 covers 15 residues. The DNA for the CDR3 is TGCGCCAGCAGCTTACAGGGAACAACTAATGAAAAACTGTTTTTT. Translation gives CASSLQGTTNEKLFF. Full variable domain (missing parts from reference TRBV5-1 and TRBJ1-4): KAGVTQTPRYLIKTRGQQVTLSCSPISGHRSVSWYQQTPGQGLQFLFEYFSETQRNKGNFPGRFSGRQFSNSRSEMNVSTLELGDSALYLCASSLQGTTNEKLFFGSGTQLSVL.

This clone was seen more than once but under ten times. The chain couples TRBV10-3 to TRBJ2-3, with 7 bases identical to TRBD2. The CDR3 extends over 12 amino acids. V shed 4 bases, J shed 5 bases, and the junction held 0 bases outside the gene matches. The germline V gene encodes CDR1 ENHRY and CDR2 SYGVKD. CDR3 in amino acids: CAISAGGDTQYF. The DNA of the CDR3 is TGTGCCATCAGTGCGGGGGGAGATACGCAGTATTTT.

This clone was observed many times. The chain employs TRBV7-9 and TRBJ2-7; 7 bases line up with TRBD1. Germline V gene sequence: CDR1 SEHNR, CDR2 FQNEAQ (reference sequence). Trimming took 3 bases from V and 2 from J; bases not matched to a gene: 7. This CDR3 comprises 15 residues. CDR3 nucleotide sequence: TGTGCCAGCAGCTTGGGGACAGCACAGACCTACGAGCAGTACTTC. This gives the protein CASSLGTAQTYEQYF.

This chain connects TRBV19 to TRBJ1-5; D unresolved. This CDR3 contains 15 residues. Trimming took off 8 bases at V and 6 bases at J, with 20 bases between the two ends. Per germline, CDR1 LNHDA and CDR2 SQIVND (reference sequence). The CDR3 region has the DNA TGTGCCAGTGAGACCCCGCCTCGAGGAAGTCAGCCCCAGCATTTT. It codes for CASETPPRGSQPQHF.

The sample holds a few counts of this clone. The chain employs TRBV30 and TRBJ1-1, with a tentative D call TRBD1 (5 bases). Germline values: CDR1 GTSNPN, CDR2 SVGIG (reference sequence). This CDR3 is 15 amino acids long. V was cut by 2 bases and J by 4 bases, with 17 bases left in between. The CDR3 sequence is CAWSTITAGITEAFF. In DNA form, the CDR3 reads TGTGCCTGGAGTACTATTACAGCAGGGATCACTGAAGCTTTCTTT.

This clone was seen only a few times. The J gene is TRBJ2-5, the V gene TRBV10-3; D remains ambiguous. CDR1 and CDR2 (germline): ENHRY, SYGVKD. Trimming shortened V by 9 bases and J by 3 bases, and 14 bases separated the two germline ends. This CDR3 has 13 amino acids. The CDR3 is CAIHGEVEETQYF. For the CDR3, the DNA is TGTGCCATACACGGTGAGGTAGAAGAGACCCAGTACTTC.

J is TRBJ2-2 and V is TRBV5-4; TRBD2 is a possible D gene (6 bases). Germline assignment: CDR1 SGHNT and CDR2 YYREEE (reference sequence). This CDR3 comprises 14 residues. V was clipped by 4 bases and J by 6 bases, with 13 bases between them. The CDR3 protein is CASSADWGAGELFF. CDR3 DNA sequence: TGTGCCAGCAGCGCCGATTGGGGGGCCGGGGAGCTGTTTTTT.

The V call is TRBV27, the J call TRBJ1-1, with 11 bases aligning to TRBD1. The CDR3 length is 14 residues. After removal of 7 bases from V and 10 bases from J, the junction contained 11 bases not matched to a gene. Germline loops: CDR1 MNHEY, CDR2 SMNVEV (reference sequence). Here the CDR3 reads CASNPGQGGGIAFF. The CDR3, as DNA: TGTGCCAGCAACCCGGGACAGGGGGGAGGAATAGCTTTCTTT.

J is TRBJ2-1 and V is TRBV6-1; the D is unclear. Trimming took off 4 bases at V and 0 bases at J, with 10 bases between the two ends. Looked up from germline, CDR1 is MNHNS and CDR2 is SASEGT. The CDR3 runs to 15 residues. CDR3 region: CASSVQVSSYNEQFF. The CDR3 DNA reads TGTGCCAGCAGTGTCCAGGTGAGCTCCTACAATGAGCAGTTCTTC.

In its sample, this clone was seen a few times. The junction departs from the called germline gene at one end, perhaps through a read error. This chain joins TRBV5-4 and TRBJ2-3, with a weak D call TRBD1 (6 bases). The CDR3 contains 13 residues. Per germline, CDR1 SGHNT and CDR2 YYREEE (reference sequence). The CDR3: CASTLQGRDTQYF. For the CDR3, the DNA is TGTGCCAGCACCTTGCAGGGGAGAGATACGCAGTATTTT.